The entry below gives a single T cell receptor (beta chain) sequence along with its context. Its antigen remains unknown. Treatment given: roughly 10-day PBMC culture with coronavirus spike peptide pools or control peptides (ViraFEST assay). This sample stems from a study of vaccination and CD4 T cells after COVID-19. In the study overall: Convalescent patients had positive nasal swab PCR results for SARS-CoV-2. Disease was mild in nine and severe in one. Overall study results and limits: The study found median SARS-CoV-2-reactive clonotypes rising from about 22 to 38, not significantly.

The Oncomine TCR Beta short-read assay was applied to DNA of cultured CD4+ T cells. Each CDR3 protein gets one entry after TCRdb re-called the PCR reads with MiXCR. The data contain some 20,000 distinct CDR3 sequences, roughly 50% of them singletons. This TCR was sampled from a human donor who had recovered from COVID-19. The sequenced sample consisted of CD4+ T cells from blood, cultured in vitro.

This chain's CDR3 is CSARQGNMNTEAFF. The CDR3, as DNA: TGCAGTGCTAGACAGGGAAACATGAACACTGAAGCTTTCTTT. The chain links TRBV20-1 to TRBJ1-1, with TRBD1 as a possible D gene (5 bases). Germline values: CDR1 DFQATT, CDR2 SNEGSKA (reference sequence). The V end lost 2 bases, the J end lost 0 bases, and 10 bases lay between the germline ends. The CDR3 consists of 14 residues.